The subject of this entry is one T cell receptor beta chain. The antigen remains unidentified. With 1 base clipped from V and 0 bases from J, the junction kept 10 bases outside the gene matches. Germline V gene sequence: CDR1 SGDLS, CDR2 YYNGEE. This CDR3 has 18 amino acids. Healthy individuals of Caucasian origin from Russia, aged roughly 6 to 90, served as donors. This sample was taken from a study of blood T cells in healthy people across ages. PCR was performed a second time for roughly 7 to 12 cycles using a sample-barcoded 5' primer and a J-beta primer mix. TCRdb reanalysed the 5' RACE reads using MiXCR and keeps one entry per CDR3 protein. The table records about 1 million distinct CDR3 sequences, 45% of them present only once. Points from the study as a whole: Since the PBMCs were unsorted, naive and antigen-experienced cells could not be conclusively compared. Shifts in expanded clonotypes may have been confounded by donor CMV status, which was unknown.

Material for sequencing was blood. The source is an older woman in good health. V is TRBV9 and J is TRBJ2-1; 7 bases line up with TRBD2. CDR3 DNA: TGTGCCAGCAGCGTAATAGGATCCAGGACTAGCTCCTACAATGAGCAGTTCTTC. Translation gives CASSVIGSRTSSYNEQFF. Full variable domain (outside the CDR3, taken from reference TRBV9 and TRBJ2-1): DSGVTQTPKHLITATGQRVTLRCSPRSGDLSVYWYQQSLDQGLQFLIQYYNGEERAKGNILERFSAQQFPDLHSELNLSSLELGDSALYFCASSVIGSRTSSYNEQFFGPGTRLTVL.